These T cell receptor beta chains were read from a single sample in a study of shared clonotypes between healthy human individuals. Sequencing used immunoSEQ multiplex PCR; TCRdb keeps in-frame clones, though not all of them. Among around 990,000 clones listed, approximately 77% were seen once. The sample comprised memory CD4+ T cells from PBMCs. These receptors were collected from a man aged 18 to 29 in good health. Some clones in this sample may be carry-over from other donors' samples. Both conserved end residues are part of each CDR3. Expanded clones get a size class; other rows say once, few or many, or leave the size out.

cdr3_aa: CASTPGVLLEQYF
v_call: TRBV28
j_call: TRBJ2-7
clone_size: -

cdr3_aa: CASSTKLGVTYEQYF
v_call: TRBV5-4
j_call: TRBJ2-7
clone_size: many

cdr3_aa: CASSLGDALLGDTGELFF
v_call: TRBV11-2
j_call: TRBJ2-2
clone_size: -

cdr3_aa: CASSLWGQGASTGGYTF
v_call: TRBV7-2
j_call: TRBJ1-2
clone_size: -

cdr3_aa: CASSSAGTSGNTDTQYF
v_call: TRBV5-1
j_call: TRBJ2-3
clone_size: -

cdr3_aa: CASSPSGGLYGYTF
v_call: TRBV11-1
j_call: TRBJ1-2
clone_size: -

cdr3_aa: CASSEGLNLNEQFF
v_call: TRBV5-1
j_call: TRBJ2-1
clone_size: -

cdr3_aa: CASSLGVREDTEAFF
v_call: TRBV5-1
j_call: TRBJ1-1
clone_size: -

cdr3_aa: CSVETHTVPPEAFF
v_call: TRBV29-1
j_call: TRBJ1-1
clone_size: -

cdr3_aa: CASSDPSSYNEQFF
v_call: TRBV2
j_call: TRBJ2-1
clone_size: once

cdr3_aa: CASSYGTGVQPQHF
v_call: TRBV6-6
j_call: TRBJ1-5
clone_size: -

cdr3_aa: CASSELLGTSSRVEYF
v_call: TRBV2
j_call: TRBJ2-7
clone_size: -

cdr3_aa: CASSEARTSGNEQFF
v_call: TRBV2
j_call: TRBJ2-1
clone_size: few

cdr3_aa: CASSPRRREGQETQYF
v_call: TRBV18
j_call: TRBJ2-5
clone_size: few

cdr3_aa: CASTRQASYEQYF
v_call: TRBV23-1
j_call: TRBJ2-7
clone_size: few

cdr3_aa: CASSPPRQQGSDTQYF
v_call: TRBV18
j_call: TRBJ2-3
clone_size: -

cdr3_aa: CASSLTPRGEQFF
v_call: TRBV27
j_call: TRBJ2-1
clone_size: -

cdr3_aa: CASSLAGEQGATGELFF
v_call: TRBV5-4
j_call: TRBJ2-2
clone_size: -

cdr3_aa: CSARHGSGAFF
v_call: TRBV20-1
j_call: TRBJ1-1
clone_size: once

cdr3_aa: CASSARTGGTEAFF
v_call: TRBV2
j_call: TRBJ1-1
clone_size: -

cdr3_aa: CATSTSALAEQYF
v_call: TRBV15
j_call: TRBJ2-7
clone_size: -

cdr3_aa: CASRGTANSYEQYF
v_call: TRBV19
j_call: TRBJ2-7
clone_size: -

cdr3_aa: CASSLGGFNTEAFF
v_call: TRBV5-1
j_call: TRBJ1-1
clone_size: -

cdr3_aa: CASSLLWMGQGYNEQFF
v_call: TRBV5-1
j_call: TRBJ2-1
clone_size: once

cdr3_aa: CASSNWDTSSGNTIYF
v_call: TRBV9
j_call: TRBJ1-3
clone_size: once

cdr3_aa: CASSITGVEQYF
v_call: TRBV28
j_call: TRBJ2-7
clone_size: -

cdr3_aa: CAWRRGTSYEQYF
v_call: TRBV30
j_call: TRBJ2-7
clone_size: -

cdr3_aa: CASSSHGTSGRYEQYF
v_call: TRBV7-3
j_call: TRBJ2-7
clone_size: once

cdr3_aa: CASSAGTSPQETQYF
v_call: TRBV2
j_call: TRBJ2-5
clone_size: -

cdr3_aa: CASRRAGNTEAFF
v_call: TRBV28
j_call: TRBJ1-1
clone_size: -

cdr3_aa: CAWSVGGHQPQHF
v_call: TRBV30
j_call: TRBJ1-5
clone_size: -

cdr3_aa: CSLTSGRPGKHEQFF
v_call: TRBV29-1
j_call: TRBJ2-1
clone_size: -

cdr3_aa: CASSSTGLNTEAFF
v_call: TRBV7-3
j_call: TRBJ1-1
clone_size: -

cdr3_aa: CASSRPGVSPEAFF
v_call: TRBV4-2
j_call: TRBJ1-1
clone_size: -

cdr3_aa: CASSLYNQPQHF
v_call: TRBV5-4
j_call: TRBJ1-5
clone_size: few

cdr3_aa: CASSLGPIYEQYF
v_call: TRBV7-2
j_call: TRBJ2-7
clone_size: -

cdr3_aa: CASSKGGTTYNEQFF
v_call: TRBV7-9
j_call: TRBJ2-1
clone_size: once

cdr3_aa: CASSPRGDTNEKLFF
v_call: TRBV18
j_call: TRBJ1-4
clone_size: -

cdr3_aa: CASSEPGSQGAFF
v_call: TRBV6-5
j_call: TRBJ1-1
clone_size: -

cdr3_aa: CAWSVHDYNSPLHF
v_call: TRBV30
j_call: TRBJ1-6
clone_size: -

cdr3_aa: CASSQRQGRTEAFF
v_call: TRBV5-1
j_call: TRBJ1-1
clone_size: -

cdr3_aa: CACSTDLDTEAFF
v_call: TRBV30
j_call: TRBJ1-1
clone_size: -

cdr3_aa: CASSPTRQGARNEQFF
v_call: TRBV5-1
j_call: TRBJ2-1
clone_size: -

cdr3_aa: CASSPALERITDTQYF
v_call: TRBV7-3
j_call: TRBJ2-3
clone_size: -

cdr3_aa: CASSLAASGGYEQYF
v_call: TRBV5-4
j_call: TRBJ2-7
clone_size: -

cdr3_aa: CSVDGNSYNEQFF
v_call: TRBV29-1
j_call: TRBJ2-1
clone_size: -

cdr3_aa: CASSRGGTGANVLTF
v_call: TRBV6-6
j_call: TRBJ2-6
clone_size: many

cdr3_aa: CASSETGTGEKLFF
v_call: TRBV25-1
j_call: TRBJ1-4
clone_size: -

cdr3_aa: CASSLPGWPGGGEETQYF
v_call: TRBV28
j_call: TRBJ2-5
clone_size: -

cdr3_aa: CASTPSGRMGEQYF
v_call: TRBV19
j_call: TRBJ2-7
clone_size: -

cdr3_aa: CASSQEGVGGARPQHF
v_call: TRBV4-1
j_call: TRBJ1-5
clone_size: -

cdr3_aa: CASSLGRGNEKLFF
v_call: TRBV4-1
j_call: TRBJ1-4
clone_size: -

cdr3_aa: CASSLEPQRITYNEQFF
v_call: TRBV11-2
j_call: TRBJ2-1
clone_size: -

cdr3_aa: CASSLAGLSTEAFF
v_call: TRBV5-1
j_call: TRBJ1-1
clone_size: -

cdr3_aa: CASSPGPLNGYTF
v_call: TRBV5-1
j_call: TRBJ1-2
clone_size: -

cdr3_aa: CASSRRRQDTQYF
v_call: TRBV7-6
j_call: TRBJ2-3
clone_size: -

cdr3_aa: CASMGRYETQYF
v_call: TRBV28
j_call: TRBJ2-5
clone_size: once

cdr3_aa: CASSHRDRGFSEKLFF
v_call: TRBV5-4
j_call: TRBJ1-4
clone_size: -